This TCR beta chain is from a study of T cells after yellow fever vaccination (dated by TCRdb to between 2018 and 2021). Regarding the research as a whole: Using CD3, CD45RA, CCR7 and CD95 staining, memory subsets (EM, EMRA, CM and Tscm) were sorted on a BD FACS Aria III. The SMART-Seq v4 Ultra Low Input RNA kit was used to prepare libraries from fractions with low cell numbers. Blood samples were taken at several timepoints before and after primary and secondary immunization, and bulk PBMC replicates and cell subsets were isolated. Memory subsets were sorted on days 0, 15 and 45 and at 18 months following primary vaccination, and on days 0, 15 and 45 following the 30-year booster. Two healthy male donors, one aged 18 to 29 and one aged 30 to 40 years, made up the cohort. To follow T-cell clones before and after both primary and booster YFV17D yellow fever vaccination, bulk TCR alpha and beta repertoires underwent longitudinal sequencing. Here is what the overall study found, with its caveats: On day 0, almost all vaccine-responding clonotypes were below detection in the sorted memory subsets. FACS-sorted repertoires could contain abundant contaminating clonotypes from the bulk population, so computational filtering was required. Because only a couple of donors were included in the study, the extent to which the findings can be generalized is limited. After the booster, most of the clones that had expanded following primary vaccination were detected again (around 97% of CD4 and around 90% of CD8), which suggests that memory was broadly maintained. The secondary T-cell response was found to be weaker but faster than the primary response, with a peak reached on day 5 rather than on day 15. A small share of clonotypes was detected in both CD4 and CD8 compartments, with the overlap likely arising from convergent recombination.

This clonotype was seen many times. No qualities accompany the bases; no much larger clone lies one base away. Interpreted using the paper, the treatment or condition label stands for: live attenuated yellow fever vaccine strain. A standard Ficoll-Paque protocol was used to isolate PBMCs from peripheral blood. For sorted memory subsets, RNA extraction was done with the RNeasy Micro Kit. TCR cDNA was synthesized by 5'RACE template switching, through which a universal primer site and unique molecular identifiers were introduced. Priming of cDNA synthesis was performed from both the TCR alpha and TCR beta constant segments. Libraries were amplified in two PCR steps, with sample barcodes and sequencing adapters added in the second step. Sequencing of libraries was done on Illumina HiSeq 2500 (2x100 bp) or NovaSeq (2x150 bp). In the paper's pipeline: Demultiplexing of reads and collapsing into UMI consensus sequences were performed with MIGEC, and V(D)J alignment was carried out with MiXCR. Vaccine-responding clonotypes were identified with edgeR using replicate PBMC samples, with FDR below 0.01 and a log2 fold change above 5 up to day 15 being required. Each bulk clonotype was labeled CD4 or CD8 based on which sequenced repertoire, CD4 or CD8, contained the clonotype at higher abundance. To estimate how each clone was distributed across memory phenotypes, clonotype frequencies in memory subsets were weighted by FACS-sorted cell numbers. The raw public reads went through TCRdb reprocessing: fastp at Q25, MiXCR clone calling, in-frame beta chains kept. Merged by CDR3 protein, the rows form single entries marked with the most common genes and DNA. The V and J calls come from TCRdb's annotation, not from the publication. Present in this sample are under 50,000 distinct CDR3 sequences, around 6.4% of which were seen just once. 10% of the sample comes from the top ten.

The starting material was PBMCs, either bulk or a sorted T-cell subset (CD4+, CD8+, memory, or dextramer-sorted; not recorded which), obtained 45 days after the yellow fever booster vaccination. The origin of this receptor is a man between 25 and 39 years old who received the YFV17D yellow fever vaccine.

The nucleotide sequence reads TGCAGCGTTGATAGGGAAGGTGGCACCGGGGAGCTGTTTTTT. Its translation is CSVDREGGTGELFF. The V gene is TRBV29-1 and the J gene is TRBJ2-2; the D gene is not confidently resolved. Between the V and J ends, shortened by 3 bases and 4 bases respectively, the junction contains 12 bases. CDR1 and CDR2 were assigned from the germline V gene as SQVTM and ANQGSEA. The CDR3 runs 14 residues from the cysteine to the phenylalanine. Only the CDR3 DNA is retained, 42 bases long and in frame from the first base.